This is a list of T cell receptor beta chains from one sample in a study of radiotherapy plus CTLA-4 blockade in lung cancer. Sequencing used immunoSEQ multiplex PCR; TCRdb keeps in-frame clones, though not all of them. Of 85,000 to 100,000 clones in the sample, more than 85% are singletons; the top ten hold roughly 17%. This material consisted of peripheral blood, taken from a patient treated with radiotherapy plus ipilimumab. These receptors came from a human donor with non-small cell lung cancer that progressed on radiotherapy plus ipilimumab. Both conserved end residues are part of each CDR3.

v_gene	j_gene	CDR3aa
TRBV10-2	TRBJ1-1	CASRGTIGTEAFF
TRBV5-1	TRBJ1-3	CASSFEQPSGNTIYF
TRBV27	TRBJ1-1	CASSLWGTGGSEAFF
TRBV18	TRBJ2-3	CASSPGQLTDTQYF
TRBV6-1	TRBJ1-1	CASSDRPAGVTEAFF
TRBV25-1	TRBJ2-7	CASSGTGILPYEQYF
TRBV15	TRBJ1-1	CATSPTTAGSMVATEAFF
TRBV27	TRBJ2-7	CASSPDGRDVAYEQYF
TRBV6-4	TRBJ1-1	CASSDGQRAEAFF
TRBV11-1	TRBJ2-7	CASSLPPIYEQYF